The 15 T cell receptor beta chains below come from one sample, sequenced in a study of blood T cell repertoires in COVID-19. Sequenced by immunoSEQ multiplex PCR; TCRdb stores in-frame clones only, minus some. The repertoire includes fewer than 90,000 clones, just under 85% of them detected once, and 36% sits in the top ten. The sequenced sample consisted of peripheral blood. The receptors shown here come from a man in his 70s with acute or convalescent COVID-19.

This chain joins TRBV10-3 and TRBJ1-1; 8 bases line up with TRBD1. The CDR3 runs to 14 residues. V dropped 4 bases and J dropped 4; count of bases not matched to a gene: 5. The germline V gene has CDR1 ENHRY and CDR2 SYGVKD. CDR3 loop: CAISVQTGGTEAFF. CDR3 coding DNA: TGTGCCATCAGTGTACAAACAGGGGGCACTGAAGCTTTCTTT.

The chain uses TRBV19 and TRBJ1-5, with D maybe TRBD1 (5 bases). V dropped 7 bases and J dropped 2 bases, with 15 bases sitting between them. The germline CDR1 and CDR2 sequences are LNHDA and SQIVND (reference sequence). CDR3 size: 15 residues. The DNA for the CDR3 is TGTGCCAGTATTTCGACCAGGGTCGGCAATCAGCCCCAGCATTTT. It encodes CASISTRVGNQPQHF.

This chain uses TRBV11-2 with TRBJ2-4; TRBD1 agrees at 10 bases. J lost 11 bases, V lost 5 bases, and 9 bases had no gene match. The CDR3 extends over 14 amino acids. Germline assignment: CDR1 SGHAT and CDR2 FQNNGV. CDR3 DNA: TGTGCCAGCAGCGATCCCGGGACAGGGGCCGTTCAGTACTTC. This encodes CASSDPGTGAVQYF. The full variable domain, its missing parts supplied by reference TRBV11-2 and TRBJ2-4, is EAGVAQSPRYKIIEKRQSVAFWCNPISGHATLYWYQQILGQGPKLLIQFQNNGVVDDSQLPKDRFSAERLKGVDSTLKIQPAKLEDSAVYLCASSDPGTGAVQYFGAGTRLSVL.

J is TRBJ1-2 and V is TRBV2; 8 bases agree with TRBD1. J lost 5 bases, V lost 4 bases, and 9 bases had no gene match. The CDR3 consists of 15 residues. Germline CDR1 reads SNHLY; CDR2 reads FYNNEI. In DNA, the CDR3 is TGTGCCAGCAGTGGGCGACAGGGGTTAGAATATGGCTACACCTTC. Its protein is CASSGRQGLEYGYTF.

The chain has TRBV6-5 and TRBJ2-1; 9 bases map to TRBD2. The V gene end was trimmed by 2 bases and the J gene end by 14 bases; junction bases not matched to a gene: 10. The CDR3 has 14 residues. The germline V gene has CDR1 MNHEY and CDR2 SVGAGI. The CDR3 sequence is CASSYPGSGRKEFF. The CDR3 DNA reads TGTGCCAGCAGTTACCCAGGGAGCGGGAGGAAGGAGTTCTTC.

The chain carries TRBV7-8 and TRBJ1-6; 7 bases match TRBD1. CDR1 and CDR2 (germline): SGHVS, FQNEAQ. This CDR3 is 14 amino acids long. The V and J ends lost 6 bases and 8 bases, in that order; junction bases with no gene match: 7. CDR3 sequence: CASSPGRGDSPLHF. In DNA, the CDR3 is TGTGCCAGCAGTCCCGGCAGGGGGGATTCACCCCTCCACTTT. The whole variable domain, filled in from reference TRBV7-8 and TRBJ1-6, reads GAGVSQSPRYKVAKRGQDVALRCDPISGHVSLFWYQQALGQGPEFLTYFQNEAQLDKSGLPSDRFFAERPEGSVSTLKIQRTQQEDSAVYLCASSPGRGDSPLHFGNGTRLTVT.

This chain links TRBV11-3 with TRBJ2-6; D not resolved. The germline V and J ends were trimmed by 5 bases and 0 bases, with 2 bases remaining between them. The CDR3 sequence is 13 residues long. CDR1 and CDR2 from the germline V gene are SGHNT and YENEEA. CDR3 protein: CASSLSGANVLTF. The CDR3 DNA is TGTGCCAGCAGCCTCTCTGGGGCCAACGTCCTGACTTTC.

This chain connects TRBV7-2 to TRBJ2-3; 8 bases line up with TRBD2. V shed 3 bases, J shed 9 bases, and the junction held 8 bases outside the gene matches. CDR1 and CDR2 (germline): SGHTA, FQGNSA. This CDR3 region has 14 residues. In DNA form, the CDR3 reads TGTGCCAGCAGCTTCCTCTTTAGCGGGGAAACGCAGTATTTT. It translates to CASSFLFSGETQYF. Filled out from reference TRBV7-2 and TRBJ2-3, the complete variable domain reads GAGVSQSPSNKVTEKGKDVELRCDPISGHTALYWYRQSLGQGLEFLIYFQGNSAPDKSGLPSDRFSAERTGGSVSTLTIQRTQQEDSAVYLCASSFLFSGETQYFGPGTRLTVL.

The chain recombines TRBV3-1 (or the pseudogene TRBV3-2) with TRBJ2-1; D is perhaps TRBD1 (6 bases). This CDR3 spans 14 amino acids. Germline values: CDR1 LGHDT, CDR2 YNNKEL (reference sequence). Trimming took off 4 bases at V and 4 bases at J, with 11 bases between the two ends. The CDR3 here is CASSPRDTYNEQFF. The CDR3 bases are TGTGCCAGCAGCCCCCGGGACACATACAATGAGCAGTTCTTC.

DNA for the CDR3: TGTGCCAGCAGTCCGGACAGGGTACTTACTTTC. Encoded protein: CASSPDRVLTF. The chain is built from TRBV25-1 and TRBJ2-6, with TRBD1 matching over 8 bases. After removal of 5 bases from V and 19 bases from J, the junction contained 7 bases not matched to a gene. The CDR3 has 11 amino acids. The germline V gene encodes CDR1 MGHDK and CDR2 SYGVNS.

This chain joins TRBV10-3 and TRBJ2-1, with D hard to call. Germline lookup yields CDR1 ENHRY and CDR2 SYGVKD. With 4 bases removed from V and 7 bases from J, the gap between germline ends came to 8 bases. The CDR3 covers 12 residues. CDR3 loop: CAISVPSNEQFF. The CDR3 nucleotides read TGTGCCATCAGTGTGCCTAGTAATGAGCAGTTCTTC.

The chain uses TRBV28 and TRBJ2-7, with TRBD1 matching 8 bases. This CDR3 is built from 14 residues. Germline V gives CDR1 MDHEN, CDR2 SYDVKM. With 2 bases clipped from V and 2 bases from J, the junction kept 2 bases outside the gene matches. In DNA form, the CDR3 reads TGTGCCAGCAGTTTACAGGGGGCCGCCTACGAGCAGTACTTC. Translation: CASSLQGAAYEQYF.

The rearrangement links TRBV28 to TRBJ2-7; 7 bases agree with TRBD2. This CDR3 spans 14 amino acids. The J segment lost 0 bases and the V segment lost 4 bases, leaving 3 bases of the junction unmatched. Germline V CDR1 and CDR2: MDHEN, SYDVKM. The CDR3 loop is CASSYGGSSYEQYF. DNA of the CDR3: TGTGCCAGCAGTTACGGCGGGAGCTCCTACGAGCAGTACTTC.

The gene calls are TRBV2 and TRBJ1-2; tentatively, D is TRBD1 (5 bases). CDR1 SNHLY and CDR2 FYNNEI come from the germline V gene. Trimming cost V 0 bases and J 8 bases, with 13 bases left between them. The CDR3 extends over 14 amino acids. The CDR3: CASSEARRNRGYTF. CDR3 DNA: TGTGCCAGCAGTGAAGCGAGGAGAAACAGGGGCTACACCTTC.

The chain has TRBV28 and TRBJ2-7; 7 bases agree with TRBD2. The germline CDR1 and CDR2 sequences are MDHEN and SYDVKM. This CDR3 spans 18 amino acids. V lost 3 bases and J lost 1; bases outside the gene matches: 15. The CDR3 here is CASSLSGTPLWVSYEQYF. CDR3 DNA sequence: TGTGCCAGCAGTTTGAGCGGGACGCCCCTTTGGGTGTCCTACGAGCAGTACTTC.